The rows below give T cell receptor beta chains drawn from one sample of a study of cytomegalovirus exposure and HLA in healthy donors. Sequenced by immunoSEQ multiplex PCR; TCRdb stores in-frame clones only, minus some. The sample carries 150,000 to 200,000 clones, about four fifths recorded once. The sequenced sample consisted of PBMCs. The origin of the receptors is a male donor in good health and CMV-seronegative. Each CDR3 is given with its conserved first and last residue. D genes are given only for firm matches.

j_call,d_call,v_call,cdr3_aa
TRBJ1-3,TRBD1,TRBV27,CASSKYRGGNTIYF
TRBJ2-7,TRBD2,TRBV5-8,CASVVLASSYEQYF
TRBJ1-2,.,TRBV5-1,CASSSTGNGYTF
TRBJ2-5,.,TRBV6-5,CASSRPGQGRMAQYF
TRBJ1-2,TRBD1,TRBV6-1,CASSSDRGPGGYTF
TRBJ1-3,TRBD1,TRBV5-4,CASSPGQGLGNTIYF
TRBJ1-1,TRBD1,TRBV7-2,CASSFRTGGASEAFF
TRBJ2-7,TRBD1,TRBV18,CASSLGQGVHEQYF
TRBJ2-1,TRBD1,TRBV7-9,CASSFRQGAYNEQFF
TRBJ2-6,.,TRBV28,CASSPQGKGSGANVLTF
TRBJ2-7,TRBD1,TRBV6-6,CASSSPGDRAYEQYF
TRBJ1-1,.,TRBV7-2,CASSLVGGASTEAFF
TRBJ1-4,TRBD1,TRBV5-8,CASSYRQGGEKLFF
TRBJ2-1,TRBD2,TRBV9,CASSGMLAGGLDEQFF
TRBJ2-3,.,TRBV5-1,CASSFIRGNTDTQYF
TRBJ2-7,TRBD1,TRBV5-5,CASSTTSSDRVINEQYF
TRBJ1-2,.,TRBV28,CASSLENRVTDGYTF